Reported below is one TCR beta chain. The V gene's germline CDR1 is PRHDT and CDR2 FYEKMQ (reference sequence). This CDR3 has 13 residues. Trimming stripped 7 bases from V and 5 bases from J, with 12 bases between. Methods used by the authors: Amplification of reference gene primers provided the estimated nucleated cell counts. The assay was immunoSEQ multiplex PCR, and TCRdb's table has in-frame clones only and misses some. That table is the source of V, J and clone size, and D and trimming were worked out from the DNA. The profile covers around 64,000 clones, with less than 80% appearing a single time and approximately 3.4% taken by the ten largest. This entry is derived from a study of blood T cell repertoires in COVID-19.

This clonotype originated in a man aged 55 to 70 with acute or convalescent COVID-19. The chain employs TRBV13 and TRBJ2-1; TRBD2 is a possible D gene (6 bases). Sequencing was done on a sample of peripheral blood. CDR3 amino acids: CASIARENNEQFF. DNA for the CDR3: TGTGCCAGCATCGCCCGGGAGAACAATGAGCAGTTCTTC.